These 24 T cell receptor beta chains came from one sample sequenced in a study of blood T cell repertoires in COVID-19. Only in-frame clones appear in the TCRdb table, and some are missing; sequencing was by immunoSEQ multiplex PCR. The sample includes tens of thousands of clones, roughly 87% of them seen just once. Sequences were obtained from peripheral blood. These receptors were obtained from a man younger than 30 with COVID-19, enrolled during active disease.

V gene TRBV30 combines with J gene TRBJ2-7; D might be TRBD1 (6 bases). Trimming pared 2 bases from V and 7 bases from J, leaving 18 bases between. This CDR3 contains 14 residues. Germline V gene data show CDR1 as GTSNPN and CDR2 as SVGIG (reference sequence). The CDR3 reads CAWSKGGFSGEQYF. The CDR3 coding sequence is TGTGCCTGGAGTAAAGGGGGATTTAGTGGGGAGCAGTACTTC.

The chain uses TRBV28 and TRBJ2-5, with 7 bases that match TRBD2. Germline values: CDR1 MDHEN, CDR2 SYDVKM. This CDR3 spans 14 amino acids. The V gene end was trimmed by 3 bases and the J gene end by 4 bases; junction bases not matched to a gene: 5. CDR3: CASSLVTSVETQYF. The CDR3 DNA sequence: TGTGCCAGCAGTTTGGTAACTAGCGTAGAGACCCAGTACTTC.

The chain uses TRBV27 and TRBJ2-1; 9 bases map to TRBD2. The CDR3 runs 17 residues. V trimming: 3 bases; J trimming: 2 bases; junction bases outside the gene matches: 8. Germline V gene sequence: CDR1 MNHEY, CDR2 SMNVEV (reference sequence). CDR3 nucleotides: TGTGCCAGCAGTTTTCAGCCGGGACTAGCCCCCTACAATGAGCAGTTCTTC. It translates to CASSFQPGLAPYNEQFF.

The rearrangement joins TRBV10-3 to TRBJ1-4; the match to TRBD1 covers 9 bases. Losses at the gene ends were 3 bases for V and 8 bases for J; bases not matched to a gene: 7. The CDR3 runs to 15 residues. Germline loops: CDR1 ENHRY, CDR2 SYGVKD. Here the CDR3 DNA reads TGTGCCATCAGTGACGGGACAGGGCTTGGAGAAAAACTGTTTTTT. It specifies CAISDGTGLGEKLFF.

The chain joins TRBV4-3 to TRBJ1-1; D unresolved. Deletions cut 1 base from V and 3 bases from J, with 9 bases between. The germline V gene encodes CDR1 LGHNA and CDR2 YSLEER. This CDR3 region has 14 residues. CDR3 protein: CASSQGSLYTEAFF. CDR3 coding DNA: TGCGCCAGCAGCCAAGGGAGCTTGTACACTGAAGCTTTCTTT.

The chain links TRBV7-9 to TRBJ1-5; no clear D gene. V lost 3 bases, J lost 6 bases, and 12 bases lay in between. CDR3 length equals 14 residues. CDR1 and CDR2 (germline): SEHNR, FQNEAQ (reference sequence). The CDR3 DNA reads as TGTGCCAGCAGCTTCGGTCGAGGAAGTCAGCCCCAGCATTTT. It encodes CASSFGRGSQPQHF.

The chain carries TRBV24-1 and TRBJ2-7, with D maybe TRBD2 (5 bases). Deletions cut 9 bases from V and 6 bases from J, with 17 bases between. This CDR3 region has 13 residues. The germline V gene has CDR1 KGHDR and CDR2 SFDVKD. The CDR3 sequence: CATGGPTTGEQYF. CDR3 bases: TGTGCCACCGGAGGACCCACAACCGGCGAGCAGTACTTC.

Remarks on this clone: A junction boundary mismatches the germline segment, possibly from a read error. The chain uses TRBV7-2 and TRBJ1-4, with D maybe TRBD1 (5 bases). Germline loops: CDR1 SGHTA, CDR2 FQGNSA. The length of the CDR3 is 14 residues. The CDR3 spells CASSSTVTDEKLFF. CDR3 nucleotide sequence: TGTGCCAGCAGCTCGACAGTAACTGATGAAAAACTGTTTTTT.

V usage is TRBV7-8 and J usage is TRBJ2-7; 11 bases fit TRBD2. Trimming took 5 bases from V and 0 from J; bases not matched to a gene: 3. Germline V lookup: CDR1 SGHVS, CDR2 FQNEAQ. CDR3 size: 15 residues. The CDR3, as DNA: TGTGCCAGCAGCACGGGACTAGCGGCCTCCTACGAGCAGTACTTC. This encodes CASSTGLAASYEQYF.

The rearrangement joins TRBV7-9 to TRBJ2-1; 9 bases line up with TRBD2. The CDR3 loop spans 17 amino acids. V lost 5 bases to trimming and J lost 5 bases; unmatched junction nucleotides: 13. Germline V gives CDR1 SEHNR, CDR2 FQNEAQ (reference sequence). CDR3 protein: CASSHPKLAGGDNEQFF. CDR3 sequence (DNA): TGTGCCAGCAGCCACCCCAAATTGGCGGGGGGGGACAATGAGCAGTTCTTC.

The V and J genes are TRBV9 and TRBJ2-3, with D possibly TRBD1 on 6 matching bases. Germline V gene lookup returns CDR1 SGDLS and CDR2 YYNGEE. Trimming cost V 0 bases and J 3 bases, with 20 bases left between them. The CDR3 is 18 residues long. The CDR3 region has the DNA TGTGCCAGCAGCGTAGAGAGCCCGGTCTGGGGACAAACAGATACGCAGTATTTT. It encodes CASSVESPVWGQTDTQYF.

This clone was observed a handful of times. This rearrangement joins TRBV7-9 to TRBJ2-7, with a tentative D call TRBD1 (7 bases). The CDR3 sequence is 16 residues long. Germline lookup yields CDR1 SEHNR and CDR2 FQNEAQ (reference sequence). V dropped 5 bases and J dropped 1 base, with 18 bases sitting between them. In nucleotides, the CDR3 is TGTGCCAGCAGCCCTACGGAGGGGGCATCATCCTACGAGCAGTACTTC. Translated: CASSPTEGASSYEQYF.

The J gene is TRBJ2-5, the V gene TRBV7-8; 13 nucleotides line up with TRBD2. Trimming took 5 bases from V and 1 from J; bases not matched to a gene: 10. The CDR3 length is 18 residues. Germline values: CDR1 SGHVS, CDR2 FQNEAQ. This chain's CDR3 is CASSPRTSGSGGQETQYF. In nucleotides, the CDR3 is TGTGCCAGCAGCCCCCGGACTAGCGGGAGCGGGGGCCAAGAGACCCAGTACTTC.

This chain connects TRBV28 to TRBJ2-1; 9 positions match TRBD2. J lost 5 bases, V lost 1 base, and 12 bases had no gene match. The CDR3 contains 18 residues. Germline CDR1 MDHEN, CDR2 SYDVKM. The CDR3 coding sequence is TGTGCCAGCAGTTTATTTGTGGTTAGCGGGAGAGGGAACAATGAGCAGTTCTTC. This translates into CASSLFVVSGRGNNEQFF. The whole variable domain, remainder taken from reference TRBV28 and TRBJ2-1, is DVKVTQSSRYLVKRTGEKVFLECVQDMDHENMFWYRQDPGLGLRLIYFSYDVKMKEKGDIPEGYSVSREKKERFSLILESASTNQTSMYLCASSLFVVSGRGNNEQFFGPGTRLTVL.

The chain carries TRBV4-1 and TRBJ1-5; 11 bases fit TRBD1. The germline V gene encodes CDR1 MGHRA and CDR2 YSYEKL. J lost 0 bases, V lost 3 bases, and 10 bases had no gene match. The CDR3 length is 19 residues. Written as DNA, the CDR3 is TGCGCCAGCAGCCACCTCGTCCCGGGACAGGGGGATAGCAATCAGCCCCAGCATTTT. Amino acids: CASSHLVPGQGDSNQPQHF.

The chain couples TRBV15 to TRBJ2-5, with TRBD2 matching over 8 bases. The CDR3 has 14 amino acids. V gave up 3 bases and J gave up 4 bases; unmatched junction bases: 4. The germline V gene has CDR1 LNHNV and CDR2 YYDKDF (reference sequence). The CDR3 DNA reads TGTGCCACCAGCAGGGGGCTAGCGGGAGAGACCCAGTACTTC. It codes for CATSRGLAGETQYF.

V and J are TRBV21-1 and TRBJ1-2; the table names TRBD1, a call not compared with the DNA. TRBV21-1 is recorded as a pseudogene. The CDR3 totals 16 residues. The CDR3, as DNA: TGTGCCAGCAACGTTGATCAGACAGGGGGCGTAAATGGCTACACCTTC. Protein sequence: CASNVDQTGGVNGYTF.

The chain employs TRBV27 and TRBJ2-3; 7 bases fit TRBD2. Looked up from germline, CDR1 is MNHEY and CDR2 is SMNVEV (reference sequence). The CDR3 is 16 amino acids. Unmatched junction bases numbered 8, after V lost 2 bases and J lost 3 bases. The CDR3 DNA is TGTGCCAGCAGTTTAAGAGTGGGACTACCTACAGATACGCAGTATTTT. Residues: CASSLRVGLPTDTQYF.

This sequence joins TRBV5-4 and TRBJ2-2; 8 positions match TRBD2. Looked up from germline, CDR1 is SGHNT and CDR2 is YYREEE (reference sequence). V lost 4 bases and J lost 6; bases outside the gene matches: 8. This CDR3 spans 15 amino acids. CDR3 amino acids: CASSTSGTRAGELFF. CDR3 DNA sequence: TGTGCCAGCAGCACCTCCGGGACTAGAGCCGGGGAGCTGTTTTTT.

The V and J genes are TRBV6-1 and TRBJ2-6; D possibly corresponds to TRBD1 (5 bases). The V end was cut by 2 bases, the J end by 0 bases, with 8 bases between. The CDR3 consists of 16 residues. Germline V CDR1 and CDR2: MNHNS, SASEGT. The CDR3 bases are TGTGCCAGCAGTGAACAGGGAAACTCTGGGGCCAACGTCCTGACTTTC. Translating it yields CASSEQGNSGANVLTF.

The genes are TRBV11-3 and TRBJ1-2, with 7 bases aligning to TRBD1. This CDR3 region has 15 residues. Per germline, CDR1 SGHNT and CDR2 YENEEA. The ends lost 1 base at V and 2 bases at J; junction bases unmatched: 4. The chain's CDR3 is CASSLGQGENYGYTF. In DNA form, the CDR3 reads TGTGCCAGCAGCTTAGGACAGGGCGAAAACTATGGCTACACCTTC.

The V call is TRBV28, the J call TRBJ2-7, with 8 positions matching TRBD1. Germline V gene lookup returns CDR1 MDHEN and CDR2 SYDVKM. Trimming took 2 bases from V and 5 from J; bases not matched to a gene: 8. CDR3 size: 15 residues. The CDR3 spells CASSLTQDRADEQYF. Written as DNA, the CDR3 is TGTGCCAGCAGTTTAACGCAGGACAGGGCGGACGAGCAGTACTTC.

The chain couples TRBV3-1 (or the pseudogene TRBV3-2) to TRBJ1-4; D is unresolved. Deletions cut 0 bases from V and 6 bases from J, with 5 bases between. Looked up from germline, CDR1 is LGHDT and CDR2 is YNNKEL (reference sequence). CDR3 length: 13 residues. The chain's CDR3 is CASSQDWHEKLFF. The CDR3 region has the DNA TGTGCCAGCAGCCAAGATTGGCATGAAAAACTGTTTTTT.

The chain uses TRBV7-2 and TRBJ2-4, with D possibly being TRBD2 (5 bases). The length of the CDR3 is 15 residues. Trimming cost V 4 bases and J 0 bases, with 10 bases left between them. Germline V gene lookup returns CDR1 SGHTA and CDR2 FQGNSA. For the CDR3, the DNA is TGTGCCAGCAGCTCCCAAAGCGGAGCCAAAAACATTCAGTACTTC. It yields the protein CASSSQSGAKNIQYF.